These 13 T cell receptor beta chains share one sample of origin, sequenced in a study of identical twins. TCRdb analysed the 5' RACE reads with MiXCR anew, one entry per CDR3 protein. The sample contains some 570,000 distinct CDR3 sequences, about a fifth of which appear only once. These data were also reused for a study on yellow fever vaccine responses in identical twins.

The sample comprised CD4+ T cells sorted from blood. The receptors were gathered from a woman younger than 35 in good health.

The chain combines TRBV29-1 with TRBJ2-1; D is perhaps TRBD1 (5 bases). CDR3 length equals 13 residues. The V gene's germline CDR1 is SQVTM and CDR2 ANQGSEA. Between the trimmed V and J ends, which lost 7 bases and 4 bases, there was a span of 14 bases. In nucleotides, the CDR3 is TGCAGCGCCCGTAGGGCAGGGTACAATGAGCAGTTCTTC. It is translated as CSARRAGYNEQFF.

For this clonotype: Given a much more abundant clone one base away, this may be a read error. This is likely a read error, given that the CDR3 carries no conserved phenylalanine or tryptophan at its end. The gene calls are TRBV19 and TRBJ1-5; no firm D call. Trimming shortened V by 8 bases and J by 1 base, and 12 bases separated the two germline ends. The CDR3 is 14 residues long. The V gene's germline CDR1 is LNHDA and CDR2 SQIVND (reference sequence). The CDR3 nucleotides are TGTGCCAGTTCTGGGGAGAGAAGCAATCAGCCCCAGCATTCT. This codes for CASSGERSNQPQHS.

The chain is built from TRBV7-3 and TRBJ2-2; D might be TRBD2 (5 bases). The V end lost 1 base, the J end lost 0 bases, and 12 bases lay between the germline ends. Germline V CDR1 and CDR2: SGHTA, FQGTGA. The CDR3 spans 17 residues. The CDR3 loop reads CASSLSGGPANTGELFF. The CDR3 nucleotides are TGTGCCAGCAGCTTAAGTGGCGGGCCGGCGAACACCGGGGAGCTGTTTTTT.

In its sample, this clonotype was seen a few times. The chain has TRBV28 and TRBJ2-1; perhaps TRBD1 as D (5 bases). The germline V gene encodes CDR1 MDHEN and CDR2 SYDVKM. V was pared by 5 bases and J by 7 bases, with 15 bases between. This CDR3 comprises 14 residues. CDR3 sequence reads: CASSRAGIRNEQFF. CDR3 DNA sequence: TGTGCCAGCAGTAGGGCAGGGATAAGGAATGAGCAGTTCTTC. The full variable domain, in which reference TRBV28 and TRBJ2-1 provide the parts outside the CDR3, is DVKVTQSSRYLVKRTGEKVFLECVQDMDHENMFWYRQDPGLGLRLIYFSYDVKMKEKGDIPEGYSVSREKKERFSLILESASTNQTSMYLCASSRAGIRNEQFFGPGTRLTVL.

The V and J genes are TRBV2 and TRBJ2-3, with D unclear. This CDR3 comprises 11 residues. CDR1 is SNHLY and CDR2 is FYNNEI in the germline V gene. With 5 bases removed from V and 5 bases from J, the gap between germline ends came to 5 bases. For the CDR3, the DNA is TGTGCCAGCAGTTCGAAAGATACGCAGTATTTT. It encodes CASSSKDTQYF.

The V and J genes are TRBV12-3 or TRBV12-4 and TRBJ1-5; 9 nucleotides match TRBD1. This CDR3 contains 15 residues. V trimming: 4 bases; J trimming: 4 bases; junction bases outside the gene matches: 5. The CDR3 here is CASSSQGAGNQPQHF. The CDR3 nucleotides are TGTGCCAGCAGTTCACAGGGGGCAGGTAATCAGCCCCAGCATTTT.

This clonotype appeared a few times. The chain recombines TRBV5-1 with TRBJ2-1; tentatively, D is TRBD2 (6 bases). The CDR3 extends over 14 amino acids. The germline V and J ends were trimmed by 2 bases and 10 bases, with 16 bases remaining between them. Germline assignment: CDR1 SGHRS and CDR2 YFSETQ. The CDR3 DNA reads as TGCGCCAGCAGCTTAGAAGGCGGGACGGGAGAGCAGTTCTTC. Encoded protein: CASSLEGGTGEQFF. The variable domain in full, completed from reference TRBV5-1 and TRBJ2-1, reads KAGVTQTPRYLIKTRGQQVTLSCSPISGHRSVSWYQQTPGQGLQFLFEYFSETQRNKGNFPGRFSGRQFSNSRSEMNVSTLELGDSALYLCASSLEGGTGEQFFGPGTRLTVL.

The CDR3 nucleotides read TGTGCCAGCAGATCCATTGGGGGAGGGAGCTCCTACGAGCAGTACTTC. Protein sequence: CASRSIGGGSSYEQYF. The chain carries TRBV11-2 and TRBJ2-7; 7 nucleotides agree with TRBD2. Germline CDR1 reads SGHAT; CDR2 reads FQNNGV. The ends lost 6 bases at V and 0 bases at J; junction bases unmatched: 11. This CDR3 has 16 amino acids.

This clonotype was seen only a few times. This chain connects TRBV3-1 to TRBJ2-3; D gene ambiguous. CDR1 LGHDT and CDR2 YNNKEL come from the germline V gene (reference sequence). V lost 2 bases and J lost 5, with 5 bases in between. The CDR3 runs to 12 residues. The CDR3 here is CASSQLVDTQYF. For the CDR3, the DNA is TGTGCCAGCAGCCAATTAGTAGATACGCAGTATTTT.

This sequence joins TRBV6-5 and TRBJ2-1; TRBD1 aligns across 7 bases. CDR1 is MNHEY and CDR2 is SVGAGI in the germline V gene. This CDR3 comprises 12 residues. V lost 6 bases and J lost 7; bases outside the gene matches: 3. The DNA for the CDR3 is TGTGCCAGCAGGACAGGGTTGAATGAGCAGTTCTTC. Protein product: CASRTGLNEQFF.

This chain uses TRBV4-1 with TRBJ2-5; 11 nucleotides line up with TRBD2. Trimming cost V 4 bases and J 5 bases; bases outside gene matches: 15. The germline gives CDR1 MGHRA, CDR2 YSYEKL. The CDR3 has 18 amino acids. The CDR3 reads CASSLGLAGRGSPETQYF. DNA of the CDR3: TGCGCCAGCAGCCTCGGACTAGCGGGCAGGGGATCGCCGGAGACCCAGTACTTC.

This clonotype was observed a few times. The V gene is TRBV6-2 or TRBV6-3, the J gene TRBJ1-5, with 9 positions matching TRBD1. The junction had 7 bases not matched to a gene; V was cut back by 2 bases and J by 5 bases. Germline CDR1 reads MNHEY; CDR2 reads SVGEGT. This CDR3 region has 16 residues. The DNA of the CDR3 is TGTGCCAGCAGTTACCCCGGGACAGGGAATTATCAGCCCCAGCATTTT. Protein product: CASSYPGTGNYQPQHF.

The rearrangement links TRBV25-1 to TRBJ2-1; D may be TRBD1 (6 bases). Trimming left V 4 bases short and J 5 bases short, with 15 bases between. This CDR3 contains 15 residues. Germline values: CDR1 MGHDK, CDR2 SYGVNS. CDR3 DNA: TGTGCCAGCAGTGGCCGGGACATCCCGGACAATGAGCAGTTCTTC. It encodes CASSGRDIPDNEQFF.